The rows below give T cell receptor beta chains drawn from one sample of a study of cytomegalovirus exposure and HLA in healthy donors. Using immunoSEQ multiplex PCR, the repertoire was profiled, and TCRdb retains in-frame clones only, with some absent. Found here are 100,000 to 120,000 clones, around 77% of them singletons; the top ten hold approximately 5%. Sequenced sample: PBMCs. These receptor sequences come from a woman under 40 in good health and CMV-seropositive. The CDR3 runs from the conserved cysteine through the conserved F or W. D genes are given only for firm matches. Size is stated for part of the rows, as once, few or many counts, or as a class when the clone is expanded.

CDR3aa: CASSSAGSNTGELFF
CDR3nt: TGTGCCAGCAGCTCAGCGGGATCGAACACCGGGGAGCTGTTTTTT
d_gene: TRBD2
v_gene: TRBV7-3
j_gene: TRBJ2-2
abundance: .

CDR3aa: CASSLRLAGETGELFF
CDR3nt: TGCGCCAGCAGCTTGAGACTAGCGGGGGAGACCGGGGAGCTGTTTTTT
d_gene: TRBD2
v_gene: TRBV4-1
j_gene: TRBJ2-2
abundance: .

CDR3aa: CASSQGLAGGEDEQFF
CDR3nt: TGTGCCAGCAGCCAAGGACTAGCGGGAGGCGAGGATGAGCAGTTCTTC
d_gene: TRBD2
v_gene: TRBV7-3
j_gene: TRBJ2-1
abundance: once

CDR3aa: CSGLEENTGELFF
CDR3nt: TGCAGCGGACTGGAAGAGAACACCGGGGAGCTGTTTTTT
d_gene: .
v_gene: TRBV29-1
j_gene: TRBJ2-2
abundance: .

CDR3aa: CASSVGGSGETQYF
CDR3nt: TGCGCCAGCAGTGTGGGCGGGAGTGGGGAGACCCAGTACTTC
d_gene: TRBD2
v_gene: TRBV10-2
j_gene: TRBJ2-5
abundance: .

CDR3aa: CASSFQAQRISKKEQFF
CDR3nt: TGTGCCAGCAGTTTTCAGGCTCAGCGGATTTCCAAAAAGGAGCAGTTCTTC
d_gene: .
v_gene: TRBV27
j_gene: TRBJ2-1
abundance: .

CDR3aa: CASSLPGSGRAYEQYF
CDR3nt: TGTGCCAGCAGCTTACCGGGTAGCGGGAGGGCCTACGAGCAGTACTTC
d_gene: TRBD2
v_gene: TRBV11-3
j_gene: TRBJ2-7
abundance: .

CDR3aa: CASSEGVRYNEQFF
CDR3nt: TGTGCCAGCAGTGAGGGAGTCCGTTACAATGAGCAGTTCTTC
d_gene: .
v_gene: TRBV6-5
j_gene: TRBJ2-1
abundance: .

CDR3aa: CASSFPDRVNEQFF
CDR3nt: TGCGCCAGCAGCTTCCCGGACAGGGTGAATGAGCAGTTCTTC
d_gene: TRBD1
v_gene: TRBV5-1
j_gene: TRBJ2-1
abundance: .

CDR3aa: CASPKGPNMGRQYF
CDR3nt: TGTGCCAGCCCGAAAGGGCCAAACATGGGGCGTCAGTACTTC
d_gene: .
v_gene: TRBV27
j_gene: TRBJ2-4
abundance: .

CDR3aa: CASSLGGTMNTEAFF
CDR3nt: TGTGCCAGCAGCTTAGGGGGAACCATGAACACTGAAGCTTTCTTT
d_gene: .
v_gene: TRBV5-4
j_gene: TRBJ1-1
abundance: .

CDR3aa: CASSHSFTPGETQYF
CDR3nt: TGTGCCAGCAGTCACTCGTTTACCCCGGGGGAGACCCAGTACTTC
d_gene: .
v_gene: TRBV6-5
j_gene: TRBJ2-5
abundance: .

CDR3aa: CASSSPLSSLDEQFF
CDR3nt: TGTGCCAGCAGCTCTCCCCTCTCGAGTTTAGATGAGCAGTTCTTC
d_gene: .
v_gene: TRBV7-9
j_gene: TRBJ2-1
abundance: .

CDR3aa: CASGTGSTDTQYF
CDR3nt: TGTGCCAGCGGGACAGGGAGCACAGATACGCAGTATTTT
d_gene: TRBD1
v_gene: TRBV6-1
j_gene: TRBJ2-3
abundance: .

CDR3aa: CASSLDGVTNEKLFF
CDR3nt: TGTGCCAGCAGTTTAGACGGGGTGACTAATGAAAAACTGTTTTTT
d_gene: .
v_gene: TRBV27
j_gene: TRBJ1-4
abundance: once

CDR3aa: CASSLGQLATNEKLFF
CDR3nt: TGTGCCAGCTCACTCGGACAGCTTGCAACTAATGAAAAACTGTTTTTT
d_gene: .
v_gene: TRBV18
j_gene: TRBJ1-4
abundance: .

CDR3aa: CSVEDLGSEQYF
CDR3nt: TGCAGCGTTGAAGATCTTGGCTCCGAGCAGTACTTC
d_gene: .
v_gene: TRBV29-1
j_gene: TRBJ2-7
abundance: once

CDR3aa: CASSFTQGGLSPLHF
CDR3nt: TGCGCCAGCAGCTTCACCCAGGGTGGTCTCTCACCCCTCCACTTT
d_gene: .
v_gene: TRBV5-1
j_gene: TRBJ1-6
abundance: few

CDR3aa: CASSEYSGDSSSYNEQFF
CDR3nt: TGTGCCAGCAGTGAATATAGTGGGGACTCGAGCTCCTACAATGAGCAGTTCTTC
d_gene: .
v_gene: TRBV25-1
j_gene: TRBJ2-1
abundance: .

CDR3aa: CASSSLVGEQFF
CDR3nt: TGTGCCAGCAGCTCTCTAGTGGGTGAGCAGTTCTTC
d_gene: .
v_gene: TRBV7-3
j_gene: TRBJ2-1
abundance: .

CDR3aa: CASSLAGPKETQYF
CDR3nt: TGTGCCAGCAGCTTAGCAGGGCCTAAAGAGACCCAGTACTTC
d_gene: .
v_gene: TRBV13
j_gene: TRBJ2-5
abundance: .

CDR3aa: CASSSAGYYEQYF
CDR3nt: TGTGCCAGTAGTTCGGCAGGGTACTACGAGCAGTACTTC
d_gene: .
v_gene: TRBV19
j_gene: TRBJ2-7
abundance: few

CDR3aa: CASSALILASTDTQYF
CDR3nt: TGTGCCAGCAGCGCTCTGATACTAGCTTCCACAGATACGCAGTATTTT
d_gene: .
v_gene: TRBV7-2
j_gene: TRBJ2-3
abundance: .

CDR3aa: CASSYSAGANNEQFF
CDR3nt: TGTGCCAGCAGTTACTCAGCGGGGGCTAACAATGAGCAGTTCTTC
d_gene: TRBD2
v_gene: TRBV6-6
j_gene: TRBJ2-1
abundance: once

CDR3aa: CASSPNTDTQYF
CDR3nt: TGCGCCAGCAGCCCCAACACAGATACGCAGTATTTT
d_gene: .
v_gene: TRBV4-1
j_gene: TRBJ2-3
abundance: .

CDR3aa: CASSQAGAGGPINEQFF
CDR3nt: TGTGCCAGCAGCCAAGCTGGAGCGGGAGGGCCCATCAATGAGCAGTTCTTC
d_gene: TRBD2
v_gene: TRBV5-4
j_gene: TRBJ2-1
abundance: .

CDR3aa: CASSGEEDEAFF
CDR3nt: TGTGCCAGCAGCGGGGAGGAGGATGAAGCTTTCTTT
d_gene: .
v_gene: TRBV9
j_gene: TRBJ1-1
abundance: .

CDR3aa: CASSAPLAGVYEQYF
CDR3nt: TGTGCCAGTAGTGCCCCCCTAGCGGGAGTCTACGAGCAGTACTTC
d_gene: TRBD2
v_gene: TRBV19
j_gene: TRBJ2-7
abundance: few

CDR3aa: CAWRLAGADGELFF
CDR3nt: TGTGCCTGGAGACTAGCGGGAGCGGACGGGGAGCTGTTTTTT
d_gene: TRBD2
v_gene: TRBV30
j_gene: TRBJ2-2
abundance: .